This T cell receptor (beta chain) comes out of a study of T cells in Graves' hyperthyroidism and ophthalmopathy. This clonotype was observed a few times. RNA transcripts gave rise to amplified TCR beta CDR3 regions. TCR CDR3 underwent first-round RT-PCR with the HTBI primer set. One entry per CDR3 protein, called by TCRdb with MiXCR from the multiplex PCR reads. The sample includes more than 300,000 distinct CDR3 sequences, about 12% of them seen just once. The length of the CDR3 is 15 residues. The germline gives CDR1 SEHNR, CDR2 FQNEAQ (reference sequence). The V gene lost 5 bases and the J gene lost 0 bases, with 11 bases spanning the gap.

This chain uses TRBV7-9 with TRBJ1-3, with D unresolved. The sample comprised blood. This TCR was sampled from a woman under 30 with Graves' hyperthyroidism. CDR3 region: CASSPGVGSGNTIYF. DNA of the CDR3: TGTGCCAGCAGCCCCGGCGTTGGCTCTGGAAACACCATATATTTT.